The 9 T cell receptor beta chains below were found in one sample sequenced in a study of control samples from healthy donors and cancer patients. Some clones are missing from TCRdb's copy, which holds only in-frame ones; the method was immunoSEQ multiplex PCR. The table includes roughly 120,000 clones, more than 85% detected once. Sequenced: blood. Source of these receptors: a young man in good health.

V and J are TRBV5-8 and TRBJ2-2; TRBD1 aligns across 9 bases. There are 18 residues in the CDR3. Germline V gene lookup returns CDR1 SGHTS and CDR2 YDEGEE. Trimming removed 5 bases from V and 0 bases from J; junction bases left unmatched: 11. CDR3 in amino acids: CASSKRGQGISNTGELFF. The CDR3 nucleotides read TGTGCCAGCAGTAAAAGGGGACAGGGTATTTCGAACACCGGGGAGCTGTTTTTT.

This rearrangement joins TRBV25-1 to TRBJ1-5; no reliable D call. V shed 4 bases and J shed 0 bases, with 7 bases lying between them. The CDR3 is 14 residues long. The germline V gene has CDR1 MGHDK and CDR2 SYGVNS. In DNA, the CDR3 is TGTGCCAGCAGTGGTGGGAATAGCAATCAGCCCCAGCATTTT. Translation: CASSGGNSNQPQHF.

The V call is TRBV6-5, the J call TRBJ1-1; D is possibly TRBD1 (5 bases). The CDR3 spans 13 residues. V gave up 4 bases and J gave up 3 bases, with 9 bases separating them. Germline CDR1 is MNHEY and CDR2 is SVGAGI. In nucleotides, the CDR3 is TGTGCCAGCAGTTGGGACCGTGACACTGAAGCTTTCTTT. Translated: CASSWDRDTEAFF.

The V call is TRBV5-5, the J call TRBJ2-5; D call uncertain. In germline, CDR1 is SGHKS, CDR2 YYEKEE (reference sequence). Trimming cost V 5 bases and J 0 bases, with 11 bases left between them. The length of the CDR3 is 14 residues. CDR3: CASSPAANQETQYF. The CDR3 DNA follows: TGTGCCAGCAGTCCAGCAGCCAACCAAGAGACCCAGTACTTC.

This clone was counted once. The J gene is TRBJ1-2, the V gene TRBV14; D not resolved. V dropped 1 base and J dropped 4 bases, with 7 bases sitting between them. CDR1 is SGHDN, CDR2 FVKESK, per germline. The CDR3 covers 13 residues. This chain's CDR3 is CASSQGRSYGYTF. The CDR3 nucleotides are TGTGCCAGCAGCCAAGGCCGGAGCTATGGCTACACCTTC.

The V call is TRBV24-1, the J call TRBJ2-3; D perhaps matches TRBD2 (5 bases). The CDR3 loop spans 12 amino acids. The germline V gene has CDR1 KGHDR and CDR2 SFDVKD. V was shortened by 2 bases and J by 11 bases, with 10 bases between the two germline ends. DNA of the CDR3: TGTGCCACCAGTGATTCGGGGAATAGGCAGTATTTT. Protein sequence: CATSDSGNRQYF.

The rearrangement joins TRBV6-1 to TRBJ2-5; TRBD2 is a possible D gene (5 bases). V lost 3 bases and J 7 bases, leaving 21 bases between the germline ends. The CDR3 is 16 amino acids. Germline V gene lookup returns CDR1 MNHNS and CDR2 SASEGT. CDR3 in DNA: TGTGCCAGCAGTGAGTTACGCAGGCCTGAGGGTGGGACCCAGTACTTC. Residues: CASSELRRPEGGTQYF.

This rearrangement joins TRBV5-1 to TRBJ2-5, with a tentative D call TRBD1 (5 bases). V was shortened by 0 bases and J by 4 bases, with 10 bases between the two germline ends. This CDR3 has 14 residues. Germline CDR1 is SGHRS and CDR2 is YFSETQ. The CDR3 bases are TGCGCCAGCAGCTTGGTATCAGGGCTAGAGACCCAGTACTTC. This translates into CASSLVSGLETQYF. Complete variable domain (other parts from reference TRBV5-1 and TRBJ2-5): KAGVTQTPRYLIKTRGQQVTLSCSPISGHRSVSWYQQTPGQGLQFLFEYFSETQRNKGNFPGRFSGRQFSNSRSEMNVSTLELGDSALYLCASSLVSGLETQYFGPGTRLLVL.

The V and J genes are TRBV9 and TRBJ2-1; D gene unclear. Deletions cut 4 bases from V and 5 bases from J, with 13 bases between. Germline values: CDR1 SGDLS, CDR2 YYNGEE. The CDR3 has 14 residues. The CDR3 region has the DNA TGTGCCAGCAGCCCACCCGGCGGACACAATGAGCAGTTCTTC. As protein: CASSPPGGHNEQFF.